This TCR beta chain is drawn from a study of blood T cell repertoires in COVID-19. Repertoires were generated with immunoSEQ multiplex PCR, while TCRdb's copy carries only in-frame clones and drops some. The table shows about 230,000 clones, with roughly 88% occurring only once. The CDR3 extends over 14 amino acids. V lost 5 bases to trimming and J lost 0 bases, with 11 bases between them. Germline V gene lookup returns CDR1 GTSNPN and CDR2 SVGIG (reference sequence). All enrollees were roughly 18 to 100 years old and from approximately 25 US areas. The TCR originated in a middle-aged woman with acute COVID-19. The chain carries TRBV30 and TRBJ1-3; possibly TRBD1 for D (5 bases). Sequenced input: PBMCs or T cells enriched from blood (not recorded which). The CDR3 here is CAWVRRGSGNTIYF. Written as DNA, the CDR3 is TGTGCCTGGGTGAGGAGGGGCTCTGGAAACACCATATATTTT.